This TCR beta chain was identified during a study of shared clonotypes between healthy human individuals. Regarding the study as a whole: Only a few donors were included, so the genetic and exposure-history diversity represented was limited.

This CDR3 comprises 14 residues. Germline V lookup: CDR1 SGHAT, CDR2 FQDESV (reference sequence). Trimming removed 3 bases from V and 1 base from J, with 9 bases in between. Running of the assay took place at deep level. Here immunoSEQ multiplex PCR was the method, and the copy in TCRdb shows in-frame clones only, minus some. The sample holds 520,000 or so clones; 79% are singletons and the top ten take roughly 13%. This clone has a handful of counts. Its target is not known. The study drew all its donors from Caucasian adults living in Nashville, Tennessee. The sequenced sample was PBMCs. V is TRBV11-1 and J is TRBJ1-1, with TRBD1 as a possible D gene (5 bases). The clonotype was recovered from a woman aged 40 to 49 in good health. Some clones in this sample may be carry-over from other donors' samples. CDR3 sequence: CASSLVGTNTEAFF. CDR3 sequence (DNA): TGTGCCAGCAGCTTGGTAGGGACGAACACTGAAGCTTTCTTT.